This record looks at one TCR beta chain sequence and its context. The target antigen is unknown. This sample was included in a study of Ad26.COV2.S vaccination and SARS-CoV-2 variants. Turning to the study itself: Into the muscle, Ad26.COV2.S was dosed once or twice, 56 days apart.

The treatment here: 19 received Ad26.COV2.S at low or high dose, single or two shots; 5 received placebo; per-sample allocation not given. Sampling was performed 63 days after the first vaccine or placebo injection. From germline, CDR1 is LNHNV and CDR2 YYDKDF (reference sequence). Germline trimming cut 3 bases from V and 0 bases from J; bases unmatched to any gene: 4. This CDR3 is 17 amino acids long. Data came from immunoSEQ multiplex PCR; TCRdb stores just in-frame clones and leaves some out. The sample consists of approximately 300,000 clones, 85% of them appearing once. Study observations and caveats: The study found higher spike-specific TCR breadth in vaccine than placebo recipients. Responses of spike-specific T cells (both CD8+ and CD4+) reportedly showed substantial breadth after vaccination.

The receptor comes from a person aged 18-65 years who received the Ad26.COV2.S COVID-19 vaccine or a placebo. The specimen was peripheral blood, collected in a trial of Ad26.COV2.S vaccine versus placebo. This chain connects TRBV15 to TRBJ1-5, with 11 positions matching TRBD1. The CDR3 loop is CATSRGTGGYSNQPQHF. DNA of the CDR3: TGTGCCACCAGCAGGGGGACAGGGGGGTATAGCAATCAGCCCCAGCATTTT.